This T cell receptor (beta chain) comes out of a study of cytomegalovirus exposure and HLA in healthy donors. The CDR3 is 14 amino acids. Trimming removed 5 bases at V and 5 bases at J, with 13 bases between. Germline-derived CDR1 and CDR2 are MNHEY and SVGAGI. The PCR used 60 Vbeta and 13 Jbeta primers. TCRdb's table, derived via immunoSEQ multiplex PCR, lists solely in-frame clones and lacks some. Here the sample spans roughly 90,000 clones, less than 85% being singletons. Sequences were obtained from PBMCs. The TCR was taken from a man in his late teens or twenties in good health and CMV-seronegative. This sequence joins TRBV6-5 and TRBJ1-5; no clear D gene. The CDR3 here is CASSTRLVHQPQHF. CDR3 bases: TGTGCCAGCAGTACTCGGTTAGTCCATCAGCCCCAGCATTTT.